Shown below are 15 T cell receptor beta chains from a single sample sequenced in a study of OX40 agonist ivuxolimab in advanced cancers. Repertoires were generated with immunoSEQ multiplex PCR, while TCRdb's copy carries only in-frame clones and drops some. The repertoire consists of 50,000 or so clones, with 85% to 95% occurring once and the leading ten covering around 24%. Sample: CD4+ or CD8+ T cells sorted from blood, taken in a trial of the OX40 agonist ivuxolimab. The source of these receptors is an adult with an advanced solid tumor such as melanoma, head and neck, liver or kidney cancer.

The V and J genes are TRBV11-2 and TRBJ2-3; possible D gene TRBD2, 5 bases. CDR3 length: 17 amino acids. Germline V gene lookup returns CDR1 SGHAT and CDR2 FQNNGV. The V end lost 5 bases, the J end lost 0 bases, and 18 bases lay between the germline ends. The CDR3 DNA follows: TGTGCCAGCAGCACCGCCGAGAAGCGGTTTAGCACAGATACGCAGTATTTT. Its protein product is CASSTAEKRFSTDTQYF.

This chain joins TRBV27 and TRBJ2-7; D might be TRBD2 (6 bases). The CDR3 loop spans 18 amino acids. Germline V gene sequence: CDR1 MNHEY, CDR2 SMNVEV (reference sequence). The V end was cut by 1 base, the J end by 0 bases, with 19 bases between. The CDR3 region has the DNA TGTGCCAGCAGTTTATTTACCCGTGGAGGGGTCCTCTCCTACGAGCAGTACTTC. It specifies CASSLFTRGGVLSYEQYF.

The rearrangement uses TRBV6-5 and TRBJ1-3, with 9 bases identical to TRBD1. CDR1 is MNHEY, CDR2 SVGAGI, per germline. The CDR3 runs 14 residues. Germline trimming cut 5 bases from V and 4 bases from J; bases unmatched to any gene: 3. The CDR3 loop reads CASSPGQGGNTIYF. Here the CDR3 DNA reads TGTGCCAGCAGTCCCGGACAGGGGGGAAACACCATATATTTT.

The chain employs TRBV6-4 and TRBJ1-2, with D unresolved. CDR3 size: 15 residues. With 4 bases removed from V and 9 bases from J, the gap between germline ends came to 21 bases. Germline V gene lookup returns CDR1 MRHNA and CDR2 SNTAGT. In nucleotides, the CDR3 is TGTGCCAGCAGTGCGTCCGTTTCGTACCCAATTCGCTACACCTTC. It codes for CASSASVSYPIRYTF.

The V and J genes are TRBV7-8 and TRBJ2-1; 8 bases fit TRBD2. The junction had 10 bases not matched to a gene; V was cut back by 2 bases and J by 7 bases. This CDR3 has 16 residues. Germline V gene data show CDR1 as SGHVS and CDR2 as FQNEAQ. This CDR3 reads CASSLQASGSRNEQFF. As DNA, the CDR3 is TGTGCCAGCAGCTTACAGGCTAGCGGGTCGCGGAATGAGCAGTTCTTC.

This chain connects TRBV9 to TRBJ1-2; weak D call: TRBD1 (5 bases). CDR1 and CDR2 (germline): SGDLS, YYNGEE. Trimming took 7 bases from V and 2 from J, leaving 21 bases between them. The CDR3 sequence is 16 residues long. CDR3 sequence: CASGGREGMANYGYTF. The DNA of the CDR3 is TGTGCCAGCGGTGGCAGGGAAGGGATGGCGAACTATGGCTACACCTTC. Full variable domain (missing parts from reference TRBV9 and TRBJ1-2): DSGVTQTPKHLITATGQRVTLRCSPRSGDLSVYWYQQSLDQGLQFLIQYYNGEERAKGNILERFSAQQFPDLHSELNLSSLELGDSALYFCASGGREGMANYGYTFGSGTRLTVV.

This rearrangement joins TRBV14 to TRBJ2-5; TRBD1 is a possible D gene (6 bases). CDR1 is SGHDN and CDR2 is FVKESK in the germline V gene. This CDR3 is 15 amino acids long. The V gene lost 1 base and the J gene lost 5 bases, with 14 bases spanning the gap. The CDR3 nucleotides are TGTGCCAGCAGCCAAGTATGGTCAGGGGAGGAGACCCAGTACTTC. Translating gives CASSQVWSGEETQYF.

The genes are TRBV7-2 and TRBJ1-2; 7 nucleotides line up with TRBD1. This CDR3 spans 16 amino acids. CDR1 and CDR2 (germline): SGHTA, FQGNSA. With 2 bases clipped from V and 4 bases from J, the junction kept 10 bases outside the gene matches. The CDR3 reads CASSLKTGQTLYGYTF. CDR3 DNA: TGTGCCAGCAGCTTAAAAACGGGACAGACACTCTATGGCTACACCTTC.

CDR3 DNA sequence: TGTGCCAGCAACTTCGGACAGGCTGGCGAGCAGTACTTC. Translated, it gives CASNFGQAGEQYF. V gene TRBV11-2 combines with J gene TRBJ2-7, with 7 bases matching TRBD1. J gave up 6 bases and V 7 bases, and 9 bases lay outside the gene matches. This CDR3 has 13 amino acids. CDR1 is SGHAT and CDR2 is FQNNGV in the germline V gene.

This clone was observed a single time. The rearrangement uses TRBV27 and TRBJ1-1, with D hard to call. CDR3 size: 16 residues. The V gene lost 6 bases and the J gene lost 1 base, with 18 bases spanning the gap. The germline CDR1 and CDR2 sequences are MNHEY and SMNVEV (reference sequence). The CDR3 region has the DNA TGTGCCAGCAGCTTGAAGGCGTGGCGGGAGAACACTGAAGCTTTCTTT. Encoded protein: CASSLKAWRENTEAFF.

The rearrangement links TRBV13 to TRBJ2-5, with unresolved D. The CDR3 consists of 16 residues. Germline V gene lookup returns CDR1 PRHDT and CDR2 FYEKMQ (reference sequence). V dropped 5 bases and J dropped 2 bases, with 18 bases sitting between them. CDR3 nucleotides: TGTGCCAGCAGCCCCCGAAAGAGATCAGCTCAAGAGACCCAGTACTTC. Translation gives CASSPRKRSAQETQYF.

The rearrangement uses TRBV4-3 and TRBJ2-1; 13 bases are shared with TRBD2. The germline V gene encodes CDR1 LGHNA and CDR2 YSLEER. CDR3 length equals 17 residues. Trimming removed 3 bases from V and 5 bases from J; junction bases left unmatched: 7. CDR3 nucleotides: TGCGCCAGCAGCCACTACATCGGACTAGCGGGAGACAATGAGCAGTTCTTC. It is translated as CASSHYIGLAGDNEQFF.

The chain is built from TRBV9 and TRBJ1-4; tentative D call: TRBD1 (5 bases). This CDR3 is 15 amino acids long. Germline lookup yields CDR1 SGDLS and CDR2 YYNGEE. The V end lost 0 bases, the J end lost 5 bases, and 11 bases lay between the germline ends. The CDR3 DNA follows: TGTGCCAGCAGCGTAGGGGGCAGGTCCAATGAAAAACTGTTTTTT. This sequence encodes CASSVGGRSNEKLFF.

The rearrangement joins TRBV13 to TRBJ2-7, with 9 bases aligning to TRBD2. The CDR3 sequence is 15 residues long. Germline V gives CDR1 PRHDT, CDR2 FYEKMQ (reference sequence). V shed 2 bases, J shed 3 bases, and the junction held 5 bases outside the gene matches. For the CDR3, the DNA is TGTGCCAGCAGCTTACGGCTAGCGGGGAACTACGAGCAGTACTTC. Translating it yields CASSLRLAGNYEQYF.

The gene calls are TRBV10-1 and TRBJ2-3, with 7 bases that match TRBD2. The junction had 6 bases not matched to a gene; V was cut back by 3 bases and J by 3 bases. Germline-derived CDR1 and CDR2 are WNHNN and SYGVQD (reference sequence). The CDR3 covers 15 residues. The CDR3 DNA is TGCGCCAGCAGTGATGGAGCTAGCGGAACAGATACGCAGTATTTT. Amino acids: CASSDGASGTDTQYF.